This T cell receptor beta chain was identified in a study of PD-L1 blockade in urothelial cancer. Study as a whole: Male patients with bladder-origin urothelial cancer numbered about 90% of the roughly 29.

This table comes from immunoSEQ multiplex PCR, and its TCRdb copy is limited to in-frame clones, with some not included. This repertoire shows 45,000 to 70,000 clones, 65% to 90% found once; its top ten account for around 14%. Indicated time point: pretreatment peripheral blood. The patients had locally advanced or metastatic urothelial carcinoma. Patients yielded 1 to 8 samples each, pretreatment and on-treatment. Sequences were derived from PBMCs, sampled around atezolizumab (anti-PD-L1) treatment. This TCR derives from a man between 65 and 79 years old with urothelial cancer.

CDR3 DNA: TGCGCCAGCAGGACTAGCGGAGGCTCCTACAATGAGCAGTTCTTC. This translates into CASRTSGGSYNEQFF. The genes are TRBV5-1 and TRBJ2-1; 9 bases map to TRBD2. Germline V CDR1 and CDR2: SGHRS, YFSETQ. Trimming cost V 5 bases and J 0 bases; bases outside gene matches: 3. This CDR3 comprises 15 residues.